This is a list of T cell receptor beta chains from one sample in a study of shared clonotypes between healthy human individuals. Only in-frame clones appear in the TCRdb table, and some are missing; sequencing was by immunoSEQ multiplex PCR. This repertoire shows a few million clones, approximately 90% found once; its top ten account for 0.37%. Sequencing used naive CD4+ T cells from PBMCs. The receptors stem from a man younger than 35 in good health. Some clones in this sample may be carry-over from other donors' samples. The CDR3 runs from the conserved cysteine through the conserved F or W. D genes are given only for firm matches. Some rows mark clone size as missing; the rest say once, few, many or name a class of expanded clone.

D	V	size	J	CDR3	DNA
.	TRBV5-1	once	TRBJ2-1	CASSLAAGSQNEQFF	TGCGCCAGCAGCTTGGCCGCGGGGTCTCAAAATGAGCAGTTCTTC
.	TRBV9	.	TRBJ2-3	CASSVAAPTDTQYF	TGTGCCAGCAGCGTAGCGGCACCCACAGATACGCAGTATTTT
TRBD1	TRBV28	.	TRBJ1-1	CASRTGRTGRPEAFF	TGTGCCAGCAGAACGGGACGGACAGGAAGGCCTGAAGCTTTCTTT
.	TRBV6-5	.	TRBJ1-1	CASSLNTPNTEAFF	TGTGCCAGCAGTTTAAACACCCCTAACACTGAAGCTTTCTTT
.	TRBV11-2	.	TRBJ2-7	CASSLGLGGGPYEQYF	TGTGCCAGCAGCTTAGGCCTGGGGGGAGGACCCTACGAGCAGTACTTC
.	TRBV2	.	TRBJ1-5	CASHRASNQPQHF	TGTGCCAGCCACAGGGCTAGCAATCAGCCCCAGCATTTT
.	TRBV11-2	.	TRBJ1-2	CASSLGAATNYGYTF	TGTGCCAGCAGCTTAGGGGCAGCGACCAACTATGGCTACACCTTC
TRBD1	TRBV6-5	.	TRBJ1-4	CASMEGTGGGKLFF	TGTGCCAGCATGGAGGGGACAGGGGGCGGAAAACTGTTTTTT
.	TRBV20-1	.	TRBJ2-1	CTPKSWAEFF	TGCACTCCCAAATCGTGGGCTGAGTTCTTC
.	TRBV4-2	.	TRBJ2-5	CASSQRAGREGLETQYF	TGTGCCAGCAGCCAGAGGGCCGGGCGGGAAGGCCTGGAGACCCAGTACTTC
.	TRBV28	.	TRBJ2-1	CASRTPPGPQQFF	TGTGCCAGCAGAACCCCCCCGGGCCCCCAGCAGTTCTTC
.	TRBV18	.	TRBJ2-6	CASSPLTGSAGANVLTF	TGTGCCAGCTCACCGCTTACAGGGAGCGCTGGGGCCAACGTCCTGACTTTC
.	TRBV11-3	.	TRBJ2-7	CASSLGRTYEQYF	TGTGCCAGCAGCTTAGGTCGGACCTACGAGCAGTACTTC
TRBD2	TRBV5-4	.	TRBJ2-1	CASSTGLAGGYSEQFF	TGTGCCAGCAGCACGGGACTAGCGGGAGGCTACAGTGAGCAGTTCTTC
.	TRBV7-9	.	TRBJ2-3	CASSLVGSTDTQYF	TGTGCCAGCAGCTTAGTCGGGAGCACAGATACGCAGTATTTT
TRBD1	TRBV7-2	.	TRBJ1-5	CASSSVGQFNQPQHF	TGTGCCAGCAGCTCGGTGGGACAGTTCAATCAGCCCCAGCATTTT
.	TRBV5-6	.	TRBJ2-7	CASSLPGTGGTEQYF	TGTGCCAGCAGCCTCCCGGGGACTGGGGGTACCGAGCAGTACTTC
.	TRBV6-1	.	TRBJ1-1	CASSESGVGRRTEAFF	TGTGCCAGCAGTGAAAGCGGAGTAGGTAGGAGGACTGAAGCTTTCTTT
TRBD1	TRBV5-6	.	TRBJ2-5	CASSFGQGAWETQYF	TGTGCCAGCAGCTTTGGACAGGGGGCTTGGGAGACCCAGTACTTC
TRBD2	TRBV7-2	.	TRBJ2-5	CASSRRRASGRRRFETQYF	TGTGCCAGCAGCCGCCGACGAGCTAGCGGGAGAAGAAGGTTTGAGACCCAGTACTTC
.	TRBV2	.	TRBJ2-1	CASSRTASYNEQFF	TGTGCCAGCAGTCGCACGGCTTCCTACAATGAGCAGTTCTTC
.	TRBV6-1	.	TRBJ1-1	CASSAAYRTTEAFF	TGTGCCAGCAGTGCGGCGTATAGGACCACTGAAGCTTTCTTT
TRBD1	TRBV29-1	.	TRBJ1-1	CSVQLQGAHNTEAFF	TGCAGCGTTCAATTACAGGGGGCCCACAACACTGAAGCTTTCTTT
.	TRBV4-3	.	TRBJ1-4	CASSQDGGTTNEKLFF	TGCGCCAGCAGCCAAGATGGCGGGACAACTAATGAAAAACTGTTTTTT
.	TRBV10-3	few	TRBJ1-2	CAISEDGYGYTF	TGTGCCATCAGTGAGGACGGGTATGGCTACACCTTC
.	TRBV28	once	TRBJ1-3	CASEGAGPSGNTIYF	TGTGCCAGCGAAGGGGCAGGCCCATCTGGAAACACCATATATTTT
.	TRBV6-1	few	TRBJ1-5	CASSDFLVGPQHF	TGTGCCAGCAGTGACTTCCTCGTTGGGCCCCAGCATTTT
.	TRBV28	.	TRBJ1-1	CASSLVGALNTEAFF	TGTGCCAGCAGTTTAGTAGGGGCCTTGAACACTGAAGCTTTCTTT
TRBD2	TRBV11-2	once	TRBJ2-1	CASSLFFVAGYNEQFF	TGTGCCAGCAGCTTGTTCTTTGTAGCGGGGTACAATGAGCAGTTCTTC
.	TRBV7-2	.	TRBJ2-1	CASSFRGDWDEQFF	TGTGCCAGCAGCTTTAGGGGGGATTGGGATGAGCAGTTCTTC
.	TRBV2	.	TRBJ1-4	CASRGGAAANEKLFF	TGTGCCAGCAGGGGGGGAGCGGCTGCTAATGAAAAACTGTTTTTT
TRBD1	TRBV30	.	TRBJ1-4	CTWSVRQGNEKLFF	TGTACCTGGAGTGTACGACAGGGGAATGAAAAACTGTTTTTT
.	TRBV18	.	TRBJ1-1	CASSPDQVGTEAFF	TGTGCCAGCTCACCGGACCAGGTGGGGACTGAAGCTTTCTTT
TRBD1	TRBV28	.	TRBJ1-2	CASSSQGGPPLYGYTF	TGTGCCAGCAGTTCCCAGGGGGGACCTCCCCTCTATGGCTACACCTTC
TRBD1	TRBV30	.	TRBJ1-3	CAWSGGQFGNTIYF	TGTGCCTGGAGTGGGGGACAGTTCGGAAACACCATATATTTT
.	TRBV29-1	.	TRBJ2-1	CSVTSALIFNEQFF	TGCAGCGTCACCTCGGCCCTTATTTTCAATGAGCAGTTCTTC
TRBD1	TRBV5-1	.	TRBJ2-7	CASSRLGQGVGEQYF	TGCGCCAGCAGCCGGCTCGGCCAGGGGGTTGGGGAGCAGTACTTC
TRBD1	TRBV9	.	TRBJ1-1	CASSVRGGSGAFF	TGTGCCAGCAGCGTCAGGGGGGGTTCGGGCGCTTTCTTT
.	TRBV28	once	TRBJ1-4	CASLGVNEKLFF	TGTGCCAGCCTTGGGGTCAATGAAAAACTGTTTTTT
TRBD2	TRBV7-8	.	TRBJ2-7	CASSRLGLANTYEQYF	TGTGCCAGCAGCCGCCTAGGACTAGCGAACACCTACGAGCAGTACTTC
TRBD1	TRBV28	.	TRBJ2-7	CASSPHKTGNYEQYF	TGTGCCAGCAGTCCTCATAAGACAGGGAACTACGAGCAGTACTTC
.	TRBV27	.	TRBJ2-5	CASSAGPQQTQYF	TGTGCCTCGTCAGCAGGGCCCCAACAGACCCAGTACTTC
TRBD1	TRBV10-1	.	TRBJ2-7	CASSSGTGPYEQYF	TGCGCCAGCAGTTCCGGGACAGGGCCCTACGAGCAGTACTTC
.	TRBV5-1	.	TRBJ2-3	CASSYQGGATDTQYF	TGCGCCAGCAGCTACCAGGGTGGCGCCACAGATACGCAGTATTTT
TRBD1	TRBV11-2	once	TRBJ2-7	CASSLSDRDRGYEQYF	TGTGCCAGCAGCTTATCGGATCGGGACAGGGGCTACGAGCAGTACTTC
.	TRBV6-5	once	TRBJ1-2	CASRTTLNYGYTF	TGTGCCAGCAGAACGACTTTAAACTATGGCTACACCTTC
TRBD1	TRBV6-1	.	TRBJ1-2	CASSDGGQRILYGYTF	TGTGCCAGCAGTGATGGGGGACAGAGAATCCTCTATGGCTACACCTTC
.	TRBV5-4	.	TRBJ2-5	CASSLEGGIGGETQYF	TGTGCCAGCAGCTTGGAGGGGGGGATAGGCGGAGAGACCCAGTACTTC
TRBD1	TRBV18	.	TRBJ1-1	CASSSIFQGDTEAFF	TGTGCCAGCTCCTCGATTTTCCAGGGGGACACTGAAGCTTTCTTT
.	TRBV30	.	TRBJ1-1	CASDRIANTEAFF	TGTGCCTCAGACAGGATTGCGAACACTGAAGCTTTCTTT
TRBD1	TRBV5-1	.	TRBJ2-7	CASSSRDRAYEQYF	TGCGCCAGCAGCTCCCGGGACAGAGCCTACGAGCAGTACTTC
.	TRBV11-3	.	TRBJ2-7	CASSLQRRGAHEQYF	TGTGCCAGCAGCCTCCAGCGGCGAGGGGCCCACGAGCAGTACTTC
TRBD1	TRBV2	.	TRBJ1-3	CASSAPDRGGNTIYF	TGTGCCAGCAGTGCACCAGACAGGGGAGGAAACACCATATATTTT
TRBD1	TRBV7-6	.	TRBJ2-7	CASRRQGGDEQYF	TGTGCCAGCAGACGACAGGGTGGCGACGAGCAGTACTTC
TRBD1	TRBV27	.	TRBJ1-5	CASSTGGDSNQPQHF	TGTGCCAGCAGTACAGGGGGCGATAGCAATCAGCCCCAGCATTTT
.	TRBV15	.	TRBJ2-5	CATSRESEETQYF	TGTGCCACCAGCAGAGAGTCGGAAGAGACCCAGTACTTC
.	TRBV28	.	TRBJ1-1	CALRRAGAPEAFF	TGTGCCTTACGGAGGGCAGGGGCCCCTGAAGCTTTCTTT